This entry lists 27 T cell receptor beta chains sequenced from one sample in a study of T cell repertoires in cytomegalovirus infection (dated by TCRdb to the late 2010s). Sequencing was carried out with an Illumina HiSeq 1500. The public reads were run again by TCRdb, first through fastp at Q25 and then through MiXCR, and only productive beta chains were kept. Each CDR3 protein appears once, grouped with its most common genes and DNA. Here the sample has 800,000 to 950,000 distinct CDR3 sequences; approximately 29% occur a single time. Roughly 12% of the sample is held by the ten biggest clonotypes. These receptors' antigens are unknown. The treatment or condition label on this specimen signifies: in vitro stimulation with specific CMV peptide epitopes to enrich CMV-specific T cells. The sequencing used cultured CD8+ T cells from PBMCs, collected from culture after CMV antigen stimulation. These receptors all stem from a human donor in good health (CMV status not recorded). Some clones in this sample may be carry-over from other donors' samples.

On this clonotype itself: An end of the junction does not agree with germline; a read error may underlie this. The chain couples TRBV15 to TRBJ2-1, with TRBD1 matching over 7 bases. CDR3 length: 15 residues. Germline CDR1 reads LNHNV; CDR2 reads YYDKDF (reference sequence). The CDR3 sequence: CATRLSPDKGAISIF. CDR3 DNA sequence: TGTGCCACCAGATTATCTCCGGACAAGGGGGCGATTTCAATTTTC.

The chain combines TRBV5-4 with TRBJ1-3; 8 nucleotides line up with TRBD1. Germline V gives CDR1 SGHNT, CDR2 YYREEE (reference sequence). J was trimmed by 6 bases and V by 4 bases; bases with no gene match: 6. The CDR3 contains 14 residues. The CDR3 sequence: CASSPDRGTNTIYF. The DNA of the CDR3 is TGTGCCAGCAGCCCAGACAGGGGAACAAACACCATATATTTT.

The chain employs TRBV7-8 and TRBJ1-2, with D perhaps matching TRBD1 (5 bases). The CDR3 sequence is 17 residues long. Germline CDR1 SGHVS, CDR2 FQNEAQ. Trimming removed 3 bases at V and 4 bases at J, with 21 bases between. The CDR3 DNA reads TGTGCCAGCAGCTTGAAGGGGCAGGCGGGGTGGATCTATGGCTACACCTTC. Encoded protein: CASSLKGQAGWIYGYTF.

This clonotype was counted at least ten times. V and J are TRBV7-2 and TRBJ2-2, with TRBD2 identical over 8 bases. From germline, CDR1 is SGHTA and CDR2 FQGNSA. The CDR3 spans 14 residues. The ends lost 8 bases at V and 1 base at J; junction bases unmatched: 3. CDR3 in amino acids: CASRGGQNTGELFF. The CDR3, as DNA: TGTGCCAGCCGGGGGGGCCAGAACACCGGGGAGCTGTTTTTT. The full variable domain, rest sourced from reference TRBV7-2 and TRBJ2-2, is GAGVSQSPSNKVTEKGKDVELRCDPISGHTALYWYRQSLGQGLEFLIYFQGNSAPDKSGLPSDRFSAERTGGSVSTLTIQRTQQEDSAVYLCASRGGQNTGELFFGEGSRLTVL.

This clonotype has only a few counts. The chain has TRBV7-8 and TRBJ2-6, with 9 bases lining up with TRBD1. Trimming at V came to 7 bases and at J to 0 bases, leaving 7 bases not matched to a gene. In germline, CDR1 is SGHVS, CDR2 FQNEAQ. CDR3 size: 17 residues. In DNA form, the CDR3 reads TGTGCCAGCAAAGTCGGGACAGGGATCTCTGGGGCCAACGTCCTGACTTTC. Amino acids: CASKVGTGISGANVLTF.

This clonotype has ten or more counts. The rearrangement links TRBV7-8 to TRBJ1-5, with D uncertain. Trimming removed 1 base at V and 7 bases at J, with 8 bases between. Germline V CDR1 and CDR2: SGHVS, FQNEAQ. This CDR3 spans 13 amino acids. The CDR3 nucleotides are TGTGCCAGCAGCTTAGTTGTATGGCAGCCCCAGCATTTT. This encodes CASSLVVWQPQHF.

This sequence joins TRBV6-6 and TRBJ1-5, with TRBD1 identical over 9 bases. Trimming removed 6 bases from V and 7 bases from J; junction bases left unmatched: 10. The V gene's germline CDR1 is MNHNY and CDR2 SVGAGI (reference sequence). The CDR3 contains 15 residues. For the CDR3, the DNA is TGTGCCAGCAGCCAGGGACAGGGCGGACGCCAGCCCCAGCATTTT. As protein: CASSQGQGGRQPQHF.

The gene calls are TRBV5-5 and TRBJ2-3; D call uncertain. The CDR3 spans 15 residues. V was shortened by 1 base and J by 0 bases, with 9 bases between the two germline ends. Germline-derived CDR1 and CDR2 are SGHKS and YYEKEE (reference sequence). The CDR3 region has the DNA TGTGCCAGCAGCTTGACTGGACCTAGCACAGATACGCAGTATTTT. This translates into CASSLTGPSTDTQYF.

This clonotype was recorded a few times. CDR3 amino acids: CASSEVWGIKANTEAFF. DNA for the CDR3: TGTGCCAGCAGCGAGGTTTGGGGGATCAAGGCAAACACTGAAGCTTTCTTT. This sequence joins TRBV5-6 and TRBJ1-1, with D maybe TRBD1 (5 bases). This CDR3 is 17 amino acids long. Trimming shortened V by 4 bases and J by 2 bases, and 21 bases separated the two germline ends. CDR1 is SGHDT, CDR2 YYEEEE, per germline. Full variable domain (missing parts from reference TRBV5-6 and TRBJ1-1): DAGVTQSPTHLIKTRGQQVTLRCSPKSGHDTVSWYQQALGQGPQFIFQYYEEEERQRGNFPDRFSGHQFPNYSSELNVNALLLGDSALYLCASSEVWGIKANTEAFFGQGTRLTVV.

The rearrangement uses TRBV6-5 and TRBJ1-3; D perhaps matches TRBD1 (5 bases). V was trimmed by 0 bases and J by 6 bases, leaving 21 bases between them. Per the germline V gene, CDR1 is MNHEY and CDR2 is SVGAGI. The CDR3 length is 18 residues. The CDR3 DNA follows: TGTGCCAGCAGTTACTCGTCGTTAGGGGCTCGGGAAATAAACACCATATATTTT. Its translation: CASSYSSLGAREINTIYF.

As regards this clonotype: This may stem from a read error, because a much larger clone lies one nucleotide away. V usage is TRBV4-1 and J usage is TRBJ1-1; D is ambiguous. The CDR3 covers 14 residues. Deletions cut 1 base from V and 4 bases from J, with 10 bases between. The germline CDR1 and CDR2 sequences are MGHRA and YSYEKL. CDR3 amino acids: CASSQGISGTEAFF. CDR3 bases: TGCGCCAGCAGCCAAGGTATTTCGGGCACTGAAGCTTTCTTT.

V gene TRBV7-9 combines with J gene TRBJ2-5; perhaps TRBD1 as D (6 bases). This CDR3 spans 14 amino acids. Germline values: CDR1 SEHNR, CDR2 FQNEAQ (reference sequence). The V end lost 6 bases, the J end lost 5 bases, and 16 bases lay between the germline ends. DNA of the CDR3: TGTGCCAGCAGTCCAACAGGGTCGATGGAGACCCAGTACTTC. Its protein is CASSPTGSMETQYF.

V is TRBV4-1 and J is TRBJ2-2, with D possibly being TRBD2 (7 bases). Germline CDR1 and CDR2: MGHRA and YSYEKL. Trimming removed 2 bases from V and 0 bases from J, with 19 bases in between. The CDR3 spans 19 residues. The CDR3 DNA sequence: TGCGCCAGCAGCCAATCCGGAGGGGGGGCCCTACCGAACACCGGGGAGCTGTTTTTT. Translating gives CASSQSGGGALPNTGELFF.

The chain uses TRBV7-8 and TRBJ1-1; no clear D gene. V shed 2 bases and J shed 0 bases, with 10 bases lying between them. Germline V gene data show CDR1 as SGHVS and CDR2 as FQNEAQ. The CDR3 is 15 amino acids. CDR3 loop: CASSLNRLVNTEAFF. The CDR3 DNA sequence: TGTGCCAGCAGCTTAAATCGGCTCGTGAACACTGAAGCTTTCTTT.

Regarding this clonotype: The junction does not match germline at one end; this may be a read error. The V gene is TRBV27, the J gene TRBJ1-5; the D gene is possibly TRBD1 (5 bases). Germline V lookup: CDR1 MNHEY, CDR2 SMNVEV (reference sequence). This CDR3 spans 14 amino acids. The CDR3 nucleotides are TGTGTCAGCAGGTTGGGGGTATCCAATCAGCCCCAGCATTTT. Encoded protein: CVSRLGVSNQPQHF.

Of note for this clonotype: A much larger clonotype is one base distant, so this may be a read error. The chain recombines TRBV7-9 with TRBJ2-7, with D maybe TRBD2 (5 bases). This CDR3 comprises 11 residues. CDR1 and CDR2 from the germline V gene are SEHNR and FQNEAQ (reference sequence). The CDR3 nucleotides are TGTGCCAGCAGCGGCGACTACGAGCAGTGCTTC. Residues: CASSGDYEQCF.

V gene TRBV27 combines with J gene TRBJ2-3; the D gene is possibly TRBD2 (6 bases). Germline V gene lookup returns CDR1 MNHEY and CDR2 SMNVEV (reference sequence). V lost 3 bases, J lost 2 bases, and 12 bases lay in between. The CDR3 loop spans 15 amino acids. The CDR3 loop reads CASSLEGSFTDTQYF. CDR3 DNA: TGTGCCAGCAGTTTGGAGGGGTCTTTCACAGATACGCAGTATTTT.

This clonotype was detected a few times. The chain recombines TRBV20-1 with TRBJ2-1; the D gene is possibly TRBD1 (6 bases). CDR1 and CDR2 (germline): DFQATT, SNEGSKA (reference sequence). Trimming cost V 5 bases and J 8 bases, with 10 bases left between them. This CDR3 contains 11 residues. The CDR3 DNA sequence: TGCAGTGCTCCTACAGGGTATGAGCAGTTCTTC. This translates into CSAPTGYEQFF.

This chain uses TRBV5-5 with TRBJ1-2; D is undetermined. Germline assignment: CDR1 SGHKS and CDR2 YYEKEE (reference sequence). The CDR3 loop spans 11 amino acids. The V and J ends lost 0 bases and 8 bases respectively, with 5 bases between them. The CDR3 DNA reads TGTGCCAGCAGCTTGGCTCAGGGCTACACCTTC. This sequence encodes CASSLAQGYTF.

V gene TRBV4-3 combines with J gene TRBJ1-2; D perhaps matches TRBD1 (5 bases). The V gene lost 7 bases and the J gene lost 2 bases, with 14 bases spanning the gap. Per germline, CDR1 LGHNA and CDR2 YSLEER. The CDR3 has 14 amino acids. CDR3 protein: CASNRDGTNYGYTF. In DNA, the CDR3 is TGCGCCAGCAATAGGGACGGAACCAACTATGGCTACACCTTC.

CDR3 sequence reads: CASSAYRDGYTF. The CDR3, as DNA: TGTGCCAGCAGCGCTTACAGGGATGGCTACACCTTC. J is TRBJ1-2 and V is TRBV9; TRBD1 might be the D (6 bases). The CDR3 extends over 12 amino acids. With 3 bases removed from V and 6 bases from J, the gap between germline ends came to 9 bases. CDR1 and CDR2 from the germline V gene are SGDLS and YYNGEE.

This clonotype was detected many times. This chain links TRBV7-8 with TRBJ2-7; 8 positions match TRBD2. V was clipped by 3 bases and J by 4 bases; unmatched bases: 2. CDR1 and CDR2 from the germline V gene are SGHVS and FQNEAQ. CDR3 length equals 13 residues. The CDR3 DNA reads TGTGCCAGCAGCTTCGGGGGGGGATACGAGCAGTACGTC. Its translation is CASSFGGGYEQYV.

In its sample, this clonotype was seen once. A much larger clone lies one base from this, so it may be a read error. This chain links TRBV7-4 with TRBJ2-1, with a tentative D call TRBD2 (6 bases). In germline, CDR1 is SGHVT, CDR2 SQSDAQ. The CDR3 length is 15 residues. The CDR3 loop is CASSFGGDPYNGQFF. CDR3 DNA: TGTGCCAGCAGCTTTGGCGGGGACCCCTACAATGGGCAGTTCTTC.

The CDR3 nucleotides are TGCAGTGCTTACCGGGACAGGGGGCCCTACGAGCAGTACTTC. The encoded protein is CSAYRDRGPYEQYF. This sequence joins TRBV20-1 and TRBJ2-7; 12 bases line up with TRBD1. The CDR3 sequence is 14 residues long. Germline V gene data show CDR1 as DFQATT and CDR2 as SNEGSKA (reference sequence). V gave up 5 bases and J gave up 2 bases; unmatched junction bases: 4.

This clonotype was seen a handful of times. The V call is TRBV20-1, the J call TRBJ2-1, with D tentatively TRBD1 (8 bases). Germline V lookup: CDR1 DFQATT, CDR2 SNEGSKA (reference sequence). Between the trimmed V and J ends, which lost 6 bases and 7 bases, there was a span of 19 bases. The CDR3 consists of 14 residues. The CDR3 reads CSAPDRAGGNEQFF. The DNA for the CDR3 is TGCAGTGCGCCGGACAGGGCCGGGGGGAATGAGCAGTTCTTC.

This clonotype was recorded a few times. The CDR3 loop reads CASSLALGQPNYGYTF. CDR3 coding DNA: TGTGCCAGCAGCTTAGCCCTCGGACAGCCAAACTATGGCTACACCTTC. The chain links TRBV7-9 to TRBJ1-2, with a possible D match to TRBD1 (6 bases). The germline gives CDR1 SEHNR, CDR2 FQNEAQ (reference sequence). V lost 0 bases and J 2 bases, leaving 13 bases between the germline ends. This CDR3 spans 16 amino acids.

Only a few counts were recorded for this clonotype. The chain is built from TRBV6-5 and TRBJ1-5; D unresolved. The germline V gene encodes CDR1 MNHEY and CDR2 SVGAGI. Trimming shortened V by 2 bases and J by 0 bases, and 8 bases separated the two germline ends. The length of the CDR3 is 15 residues. CDR3: CASSYRALSNQPQHF. In DNA form, the CDR3 reads TGTGCCAGCAGTTACAGGGCACTTAGCAATCAGCCCCAGCATTTT.